This T cell receptor beta chain is drawn from a study of human thymus T cells. Data came from immunoSEQ multiplex PCR; TCRdb stores just in-frame clones and leaves some out. Here the sample spans some 120,000 clones, over 85% being singletons. From resections taken during corrective heart surgery, the thymus tissue was obtained. The CDR3 contains 11 residues. Germline assignment: CDR1 SGHTS and CDR2 YDEGEE. Trimming cost V 0 bases and J 8 bases, with 3 bases left between them. Study conclusions and caveats: The related literature has documented a marked overlap of thymic repertoires among unrelated individuals. V and J genes seemed to be used with bias in thymic and blood repertoires.

Details on this clone: Its target is not known.

Sequencing used thymus tissue. The genes are TRBV5-8 and TRBJ2-1; D call uncertain. The receptor was derived from a boy younger than two with a congenital heart defect but otherwise immunologically healthy. The CDR3 coding sequence is TGTGCCAGCAGCTTGGATCATGAGCAGTTCTTC. It encodes CASSLDHEQFF. Full variable domain (rest looked up from reference TRBV5-8 and TRBJ2-1): EAGVTQSPTHLIKTRGQQATLRCSPISGHTSVYWYQQALGLGLQFLLWYDEGEERNRGNFPPRFSGRQFPNYSSELNVNALELEDSALYLCASSLDHEQFFGPGTRLTVL.